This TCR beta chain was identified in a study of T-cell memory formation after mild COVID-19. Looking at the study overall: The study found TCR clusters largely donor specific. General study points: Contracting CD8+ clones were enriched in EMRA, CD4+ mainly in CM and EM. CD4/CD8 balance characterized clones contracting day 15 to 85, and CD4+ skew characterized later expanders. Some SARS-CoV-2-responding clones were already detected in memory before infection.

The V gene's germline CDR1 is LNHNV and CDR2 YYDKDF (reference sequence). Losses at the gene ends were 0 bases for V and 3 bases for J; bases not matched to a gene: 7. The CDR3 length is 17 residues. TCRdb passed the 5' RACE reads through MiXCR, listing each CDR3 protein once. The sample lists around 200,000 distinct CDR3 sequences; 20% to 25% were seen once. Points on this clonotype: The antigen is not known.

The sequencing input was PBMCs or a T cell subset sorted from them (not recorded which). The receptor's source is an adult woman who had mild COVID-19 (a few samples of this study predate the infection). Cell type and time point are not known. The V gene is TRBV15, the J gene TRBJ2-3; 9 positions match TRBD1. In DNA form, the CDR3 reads TGTGCCACCAGCAGAGATCGGGGACAGGGTCCGACAGATACGCAGTATTTT. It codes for CATSRDRGQGPTDTQYF.